The sample holds a few counts of the clone carrying this T cell receptor beta chain. As yet, its antigen is unknown. V was cut by 6 bases and J by 6 bases, with 15 bases left in between. Germline CDR1 and CDR2: GTSNPN and SVGIG (reference sequence). The CDR3 loop spans 13 amino acids. These data come from a study of cytomegalovirus exposure and HLA in healthy donors. As for the study in general: From donors who were HLA-typed, an early data release held approximately 91 million unique TCRs.

It was with 60 Vbeta and 13 Jbeta primers that the PCR ran. The table came from immunoSEQ multiplex PCR; TCRdb's copy has only in-frame clones and leaves some out. This table holds around 72,000 clones, around 78% found once. General study results and limits: A cluster of highly shared sequence variants was likely a sequencing artifact.

The sequence was obtained from a man aged 50-60 years in good health and CMV-seronegative. The rearrangement joins TRBV30 to TRBJ2-1, with D perhaps matching TRBD1 (6 bases). Source material: PBMCs. The CDR3, as DNA: TGTGCCTGCCCGGACAGCCCTTCCAATGAGCAGTTCTTC. Protein sequence: CACPDSPSNEQFF.